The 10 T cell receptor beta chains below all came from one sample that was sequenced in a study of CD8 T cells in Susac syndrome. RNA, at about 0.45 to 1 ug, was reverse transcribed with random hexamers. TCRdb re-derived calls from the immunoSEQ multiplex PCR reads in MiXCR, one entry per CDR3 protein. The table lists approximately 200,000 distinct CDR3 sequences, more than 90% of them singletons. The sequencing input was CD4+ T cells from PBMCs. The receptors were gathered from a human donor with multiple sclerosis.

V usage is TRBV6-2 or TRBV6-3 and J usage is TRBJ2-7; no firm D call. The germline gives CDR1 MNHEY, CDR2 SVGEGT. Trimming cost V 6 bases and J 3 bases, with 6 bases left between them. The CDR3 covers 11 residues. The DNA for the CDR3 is TGTGCCAGCAGGGAAAACTACGAGCAGTACTTC. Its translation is CASRENYEQYF.

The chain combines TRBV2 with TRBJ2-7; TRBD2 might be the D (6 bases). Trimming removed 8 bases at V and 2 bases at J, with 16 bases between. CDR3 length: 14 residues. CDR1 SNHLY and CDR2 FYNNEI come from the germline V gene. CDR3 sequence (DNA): TGTGCCAGCGGAAAGGAGGGTTCGACCTACGAGCAGTACTTC. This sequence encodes CASGKEGSTYEQYF.

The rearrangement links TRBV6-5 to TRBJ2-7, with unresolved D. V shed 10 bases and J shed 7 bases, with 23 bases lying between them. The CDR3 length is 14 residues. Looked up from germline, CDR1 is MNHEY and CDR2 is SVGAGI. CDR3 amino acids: CATESWSGIKEQYF. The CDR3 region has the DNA TGTGCCACGGAGAGTTGGTCTGGAATTAAGGAGCAGTACTTC.

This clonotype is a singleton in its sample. CDR3 nucleotide sequence: TGTGCCTGGAGTGTGAACAATTACTACGAGCAGTACTTC. Protein sequence: CAWSVNNYYEQYF. The chain combines TRBV30 with TRBJ2-7, with D uncertain. V shed 0 bases and J shed 3 bases, with 9 bases lying between them. Per the germline V gene, CDR1 is GTSNPN and CDR2 is SVGIG (reference sequence). This CDR3 spans 13 amino acids.

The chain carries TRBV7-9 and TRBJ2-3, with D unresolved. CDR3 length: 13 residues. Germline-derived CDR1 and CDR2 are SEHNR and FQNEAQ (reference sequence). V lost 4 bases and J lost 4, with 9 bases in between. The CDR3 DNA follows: TGTGCCAGCAGCTCAACGTGGGCAGATACGCAGTATTTT. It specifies CASSSTWADTQYF. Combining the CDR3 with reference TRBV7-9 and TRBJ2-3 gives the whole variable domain DTGVSQNPRHKITKRGQNVTFRCDPISEHNRLYWYRQTLGQGPEFLTYFQNEAQLEKSRLLSDRFSAERPKGSFSTLEIQRTEQGDSAMYLCASSSTWADTQYFGPGTRLTVL.

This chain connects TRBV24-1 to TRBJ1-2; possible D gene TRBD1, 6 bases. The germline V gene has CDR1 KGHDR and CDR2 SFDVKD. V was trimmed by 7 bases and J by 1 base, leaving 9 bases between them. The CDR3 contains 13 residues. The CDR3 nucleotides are TGTGCCACCAGCGCAGGGGTTAACTATGGCTACACCTTC. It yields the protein CATSAGVNYGYTF.

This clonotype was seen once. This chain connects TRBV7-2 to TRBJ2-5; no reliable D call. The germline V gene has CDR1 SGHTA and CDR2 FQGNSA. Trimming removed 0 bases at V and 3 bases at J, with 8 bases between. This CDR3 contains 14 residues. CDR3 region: CASSLAGVKETQYF. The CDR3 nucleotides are TGTGCCAGCAGCTTAGCTGGAGTTAAAGAGACCCAGTACTTC. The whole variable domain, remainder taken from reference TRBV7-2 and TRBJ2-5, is GAGVSQSPSNKVTEKGKDVELRCDPISGHTALYWYRQSLGQGLEFLIYFQGNSAPDKSGLPSDRFSAERTGGSVSTLTIQRTQQEDSAVYLCASSLAGVKETQYFGPGTRLLVL.

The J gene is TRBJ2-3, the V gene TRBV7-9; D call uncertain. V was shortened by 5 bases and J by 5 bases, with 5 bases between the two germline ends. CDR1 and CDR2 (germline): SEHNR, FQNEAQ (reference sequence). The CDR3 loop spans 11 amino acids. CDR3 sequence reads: CASSPLDTQYF. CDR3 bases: TGTGCCAGCAGCCCCCTAGATACGCAGTATTTT.

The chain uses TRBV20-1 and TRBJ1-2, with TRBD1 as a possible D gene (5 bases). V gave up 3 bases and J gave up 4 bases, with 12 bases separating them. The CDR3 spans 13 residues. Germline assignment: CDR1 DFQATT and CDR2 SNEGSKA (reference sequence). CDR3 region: CSASLGPGYGYTF. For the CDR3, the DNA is TGCAGTGCTAGTCTGGGGCCGGGCTATGGCTACACCTTC.

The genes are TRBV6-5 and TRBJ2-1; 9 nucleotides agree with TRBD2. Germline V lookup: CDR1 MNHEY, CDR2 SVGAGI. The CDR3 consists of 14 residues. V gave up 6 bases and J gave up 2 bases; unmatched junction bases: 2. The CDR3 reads CASRRGRAYNEQFF. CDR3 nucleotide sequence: TGTGCCAGCAGACGCGGGAGGGCCTACAATGAGCAGTTCTTC.